Each of the 10 T cell receptor beta chains below was sequenced from the same sample in a study of T cell responses to AZD1222 COVID-19 vaccine. Generated by immunoSEQ multiplex PCR, the TCRdb table keeps only in-frame clones and is missing some. The table shows 65,000 to 95,000 clones, with 80% occurring only once. Sample: peripheral blood, taken on day 0 of AZD1222 vaccination. The receptor set was obtained from an adult in good health.

The V gene is TRBV15, the J gene TRBJ2-4; D is ambiguous. The germline gives CDR1 LNHNV, CDR2 YYDKDF (reference sequence). The V end was cut by 8 bases, the J end by 0 bases, with 14 bases between. The CDR3 contains 15 residues. The DNA of the CDR3 is TGTGCCACCCAGGACGGTTTCCTAGCCAAAAACATTCAGTACTTC. Its translation: CATQDGFLAKNIQYF. Full variable domain (missing parts from reference TRBV15 and TRBJ2-4): DAMVIQNPRYQVTQFGKPVTLSCSQTLNHNVMYWYQQKSSQAPKLLFHYYDKDFNNEADTPDNFQSRRPNTSFCFLDIRSPGLGDTAMYLCATQDGFLAKNIQYFGAGTRLSVL.

V is TRBV6-1 and J is TRBJ2-5; tentative D call: TRBD2 (6 bases). Germline lookup yields CDR1 MNHNS and CDR2 SASEGT. The CDR3 loop spans 14 amino acids. V gave up 3 bases and J gave up 4 bases, with 12 bases separating them. The CDR3: CASSEWSGLETQYF. In DNA, the CDR3 is TGTGCCAGCAGTGAGTGGTCGGGACTAGAGACCCAGTACTTC.

This clone was counted many times. This chain joins TRBV7-9 and TRBJ1-1; 7 bases align to TRBD1. Unmatched junction bases numbered 5, after V lost 4 bases and J lost 0 bases. Germline CDR1 reads SEHNR; CDR2 reads FQNEAQ (reference sequence). The CDR3 loop spans 15 amino acids. The CDR3 here is CASSSGQALNTEAFF. CDR3 coding DNA: TGTGCCAGCAGCTCAGGACAGGCCCTGAACACTGAAGCTTTCTTT.

The chain has TRBV6-6 and TRBJ2-1; no firm D call. Deletions cut 6 bases from V and 8 bases from J, with 11 bases between. Germline V gene data show CDR1 as MNHNY and CDR2 as SVGAGI (reference sequence). This CDR3 has 12 residues. The DNA for the CDR3 is TGTGCCAGCAGGGGCCTCGGCGATGAGCAGTTCTTC. Amino acid sequence: CASRGLGDEQFF.

V usage is TRBV3-1 (or the pseudogene TRBV3-2) and J usage is TRBJ2-3; a weak D match, TRBD1 (5 bases). CDR3 size: 15 residues. V was trimmed by 1 base and J by 5 bases, leaving 13 bases between them. Germline V gene sequence: CDR1 LGHDT, CDR2 YNNKEL (reference sequence). The CDR3 is CASSQGAGAVDTQYF. CDR3 nucleotide sequence: TGTGCCAGCAGCCAAGGAGCTGGGGCCGTAGATACGCAGTATTTT.

The chain links TRBV30 to TRBJ1-1; 8 nucleotides match TRBD1. The trim removed 2 bases at V and 5 bases at J, leaving 4 bases unmatched. Germline CDR1 and CDR2: GTSNPN and SVGIG (reference sequence). There are 13 residues in the CDR3. The CDR3: CAWSITGGTEAFF. CDR3 sequence (DNA): TGTGCCTGGAGTATCACAGGGGGGACTGAAGCTTTCTTT.

The chain carries TRBV15 and TRBJ1-1; 8 positions match TRBD1. V was clipped by 2 bases and J by 1 base; unmatched bases: 6. This CDR3 has 16 amino acids. Germline V gene data show CDR1 as LNHNV and CDR2 as YYDKDF (reference sequence). CDR3 protein: CATSRWSGTGNTEAFF. The CDR3 DNA reads TGTGCCACCAGCAGATGGTCGGGGACAGGGAACACTGAAGCTTTCTTT. Complete variable domain (other parts from reference TRBV15 and TRBJ1-1): DAMVIQNPRYQVTQFGKPVTLSCSQTLNHNVMYWYQQKSSQAPKLLFHYYDKDFNNEADTPDNFQSRRPNTSFCFLDIRSPGLGDTAMYLCATSRWSGTGNTEAFFGQGTRLTVV.

The gene calls are TRBV2 and TRBJ1-3, with TRBD1 as a possible D gene (5 bases). Germline V CDR1 and CDR2: SNHLY, FYNNEI. The CDR3 is 16 residues long. V lost 4 bases and J lost 0, with 13 bases in between. CDR3 residues: CASSGTGTRSGNTIYF. CDR3 bases: TGTGCCAGCAGTGGTACCGGGACGCGCTCTGGAAACACCATATATTTT.

The chain links TRBV18 to TRBJ1-2; D is undetermined. Germline V lookup: CDR1 KGHSH, CDR2 LQKENI. V was trimmed by 3 bases and J by 6 bases, leaving 11 bases between them. The CDR3 length is 13 residues. The CDR3 DNA sequence: TGTGCCAGCTCACCCCCGGTAGGAGATGGCTACACCTTC. Amino acids: CASSPPVGDGYTF.

V usage is TRBV5-8 and J usage is TRBJ2-6; a possible D gene is TRBD1 (6 bases). Trimming cost V 4 bases and J 2 bases, with 10 bases left between them. There are 15 residues in the CDR3. CDR1 and CDR2 from the germline V gene are SGHTS and YDEGEE. The CDR3 loop reads CASSPGQTGANVLTF. DNA of the CDR3: TGTGCCAGCAGCCCGGGACAAACTGGGGCCAACGTCCTGACTTTC.